The 23 T cell receptor beta chains below come from one sample, sequenced in a study of blood T cells in healthy people across ages. A second PCR of roughly 7 to 11 cycles used a sample-barcoded 5' primer and a J-beta primer mix. TCRdb re-analysed the 5' RACE reads in MiXCR, keeping a single row per CDR3 protein. The data show some 890,000 distinct CDR3 sequences, 25% to 30% seen once. The same sample was also studied in work on T cells of mothers and their children.

Sequencing was performed on blood. The receptors here all came from a woman aged 40-49 years in good health.

A note on this clonotype: A read error is possible here, since a much larger clone lies one base away. V is TRBV6-5 and J is TRBJ1-2; the D is unclear. Germline V lookup: CDR1 MNHEY, CDR2 SVGAGI. The CDR3 has 11 amino acids. The CDR3 spells CASMTNYGCTF. The CDR3 bases are TGTGCCAGCATGACTAACTATGGCTGCACCTTC.

The V and J genes are TRBV4-1 and TRBJ2-5; 11 bases agree with TRBD2. There are 19 residues in the CDR3. The ends lost 0 bases at V and 5 bases at J; junction bases unmatched: 14. Germline CDR1 and CDR2: MGHRA and YSYEKL. For the CDR3, the DNA is TGCGCCAGCAGCCAAGAGCCTAGCGGGGGGCGGGGGTTCTGGGAGACCCAGTACTTC. It encodes CASSQEPSGGRGFWETQYF.

The genes are TRBV29-1 and TRBJ2-1; tentatively, D is TRBD2 (7 bases). CDR3 length: 16 residues. Germline V gives CDR1 SQVTM, CDR2 ANQGSEA. V was shortened by 4 bases and J by 13 bases, with 29 bases between the two germline ends. The CDR3 nucleotides read TGCAGCGTTGGCGGGGGCAACACGGGAGCGAAAGAGACCCAGTTCTTC. This codes for CSVGGGNTGAKETQFF.

The chain carries TRBV4-1 and TRBJ2-5, with 10 bases aligning to TRBD2. Germline lookup yields CDR1 MGHRA and CDR2 YSYEKL. With V trimmed by 5 bases and J by 1 base, 7 bases remained unmatched. The CDR3 totals 16 residues. CDR3 sequence (DNA): TGCGCCAGCAGCGAGCTACTAGCGGGGTTCCAAGAGACCCAGTACTTC. Residues: CASSELLAGFQETQYF.

This clonotype was recorded a few times. The chain employs TRBV28 and TRBJ2-1; maybe TRBD2 (7 bases). The CDR3 spans 14 residues. V shed 7 bases and J shed 5 bases, with 15 bases lying between them. Germline V CDR1 and CDR2: MDHEN, SYDVKM. Here the CDR3 DNA reads TGTGCCAGCAAGTACGGGGGGACACACAATGAGCAGTTCTTC. Amino acid sequence: CASKYGGTHNEQFF.

The chain carries TRBV20-1 and TRBJ2-1, with 7 bases aligning to TRBD2. The CDR3 loop spans 16 amino acids. Germline CDR1 reads DFQATT; CDR2 reads SNEGSKA (reference sequence). V dropped 2 bases and J dropped 6; count of bases not matched to a gene: 13. CDR3 residues: CSARSLQGLVGNEQFF. CDR3 DNA: TGCAGTGCTAGATCCCTTCAAGGACTAGTGGGCAATGAGCAGTTCTTC.

On this clonotype: A clone one base away is much larger, so this may be a read error. This rearrangement joins TRBV19 to TRBJ2-7; 10 bases are a match to TRBD1. The CDR3 spans 16 residues. V lost 1 base, J lost 5 bases, and 8 bases stayed unmatched. Germline loops: CDR1 LNHDA, CDR2 SQIVND (reference sequence). Written as DNA, the CDR3 is TGTGCCAGTAGTATAGGCGGGACAGGGGCACTCCACGAGCAGTACTTC. Translation gives CASSIGGTGALHEQYF.

This clonotype has only a few counts. The gene calls are TRBV5-1 and TRBJ2-5; D possibly matches TRBD1 or TRBD2 (5 bases each). Germline V gene sequence: CDR1 SGHRS, CDR2 YFSETQ. The CDR3 is 16 residues long. The V and J ends lost 4 bases and 2 bases respectively, with 18 bases between them. CDR3 coding DNA: TGCGCCAGCAGCCTGGGAGCTCAGGGTTTTCAAGAGACCCAGTACTTC. Amino acid sequence: CASSLGAQGFQETQYF.

Concerning this clonotype: A much larger clone is a single base away; this may be a read error. The chain joins TRBV10-3 to TRBJ2-7; perhaps TRBD1 as D (6 bases). CDR3 size: 11 residues. Germline lookup yields CDR1 ENHRY and CDR2 SYGVKD. CDR3 sequence reads: CVIRDTYEQYF. In DNA form, the CDR3 reads TGTGTCATCAGGGACACGTACGAGCAGTACTTC.

The chain employs TRBV5-1 and TRBJ1-1; D is unclear. Trimming removed 3 bases at V and 4 bases at J, with 13 bases between. CDR1 is SGHRS and CDR2 is YFSETQ in the germline V gene. The CDR3 runs to 14 residues. CDR3 coding DNA: TGCGCCAGCAGCTCCCCCTCCGGGTCCACTGAAGCTTTCTTT. Translation gives CASSSPSGSTEAFF.

Details on this clonotype: A read error may account for a junction end that differs from germline. This chain joins TRBV30 and TRBJ1-5; unclear D gene. This CDR3 has 13 residues. Germline V gives CDR1 GTSNPN, CDR2 SVGIG (reference sequence). The CDR3, as DNA: TGTGCCTGGAGTGTGCGGCGGAATCATCCCCAGCATTTT. Protein product: CAWSVRRNHPQHF. Full variable domain (remainder filled in from reference TRBV30 and TRBJ1-5): SQTIHQWPATLVQPVGSPLSLECTVEGTSNPNLYWYRQAAGRGLQLLFYSVGIGQISSEVPQNLSASRPQDRQFILSSKKLLLSDSGFYLCAWSVRRNHPQHFGDGTRLSIL.

The rearrangement links TRBV9 to TRBJ2-6; D remains unclear. CDR1 is SGDLS and CDR2 is YYNGEE in the germline V gene. The CDR3 sequence is 18 residues long. V was trimmed by 0 bases and J by 0 bases, leaving 13 bases between them. This chain's CDR3 is CASSVVGQAFSGANVLTF. CDR3 sequence (DNA): TGTGCCAGCAGCGTAGTAGGTCAGGCCTTCTCTGGGGCCAACGTCCTGACTTTC. Combining the CDR3 with reference TRBV9 and TRBJ2-6 gives the whole variable domain DSGVTQTPKHLITATGQRVTLRCSPRSGDLSVYWYQQSLDQGLQFLIQYYNGEERAKGNILERFSAQQFPDLHSELNLSSLELGDSALYFCASSVVGQAFSGANVLTFGAGSRLTVL.

This clonotype was counted between two and nine times. This chain connects TRBV27 to TRBJ2-1, with TRBD1 identical over 7 bases. This CDR3 is built from 17 residues. Germline CDR1 is MNHEY and CDR2 is SMNVEV (reference sequence). The trim removed 6 bases at V and 3 bases at J, leaving 14 bases unmatched. Here the CDR3 DNA reads TGTGCCAGCAGCACGAAGCTTCGGACAGGTTTCTACAATGAGCAGTTCTTC. As protein: CASSTKLRTGFYNEQFF.

In this sample, this clonotype turned up once. A read error may be the cause here, since a much bigger clone is one base away. V usage is TRBV20-1 and J usage is TRBJ2-1; 13 nucleotides match TRBD2. CDR1 is DFQATT and CDR2 is SNEGSKA in the germline V gene (reference sequence). The CDR3 is made up of 15 amino acids. V lost 6 bases, J lost 11 bases, and 13 bases stayed unmatched. The CDR3 nucleotides are TGCAGTGCCCCTTTGGCGGTACTAGCGGGGGGGCAGCAGTTCTTC. Amino acid sequence: CSAPLAVLAGGQQFF.

This clonotype was found a few times. The chain joins TRBV6-2 or TRBV6-3 to TRBJ2-7, with 7 bases identical to TRBD2. With 5 bases clipped from V and 1 base from J, the junction kept 5 bases outside the gene matches. This CDR3 is 14 amino acids long. Germline values: CDR1 MNHEY, CDR2 SVGEGT. The CDR3 sequence: CASSRLARSYEQYF. The CDR3 DNA is TGTGCCAGCAGTAGACTAGCTCGTTCCTACGAGCAGTACTTC.

There are a few counts of this clonotype. The chain is built from TRBV27 and TRBJ1-2; D not certain. The V end was cut by 4 bases, the J end by 7 bases, with 13 bases between. CDR3 length equals 13 residues. Looked up from germline, CDR1 is MNHEY and CDR2 is SMNVEV (reference sequence). CDR3 amino acids: CASSSTAGGGYTF. CDR3 sequence (DNA): TGTGCCAGCAGTTCCACGGCAGGCGGTGGCTACACCTTC.

The DNA of the CDR3 is TGTGCCAGCAGCCAAGAGTATCGCGGGGGTCACGACGAGCAGTACTTC. This translates into CASSQEYRGGHDEQYF. This sequence joins TRBV3-1 and TRBJ2-7, with 7 bases that match TRBD2. The CDR3 runs to 16 residues. V shed 0 bases and J 5 bases; nucleotides not matched to a gene: 10. Per germline, CDR1 LGHDT and CDR2 YNNKEL (reference sequence).

The sample holds one count of this clonotype. This sequence may be a read error, since a much larger clone differs from it by one base. This chain links TRBV5-1 with TRBJ2-5; D possibly corresponds to TRBD2 (6 bases). The germline V gene encodes CDR1 SGHRS and CDR2 YFSETQ. CDR3 length: 14 amino acids. CDR3 region: CASSVAVDQETRYF. The CDR3 region has the DNA TGCGCCAGCAGCGTAGCGGTAGATCAAGAGACCCGGTACTTC.

This chain links TRBV14 with TRBJ1-2, with D possibly being TRBD1 (6 bases). V dropped 2 bases and J dropped 4 bases, with 8 bases sitting between them. The CDR3 has 13 residues. Germline V gene lookup returns CDR1 SGHDN and CDR2 FVKESK. CDR3 nucleotide sequence: TGTGCCAGCAGCCAAAACAGGGTCTATGGCTACACCTTC. Encoded protein: CASSQNRVYGYTF.

This clonotype was counted between two and nine times. The junction and the germline gene differ at one end; a read error may be behind it. The chain is built from TRBV7-6 and TRBJ1-4, with D possibly TRBD1 on 5 matching bases. This CDR3 contains 14 residues. The germline gives CDR1 SGHVS, CDR2 FNYEAQ. The CDR3 DNA reads as TGTGCCAGCAGCCCGGGGGAGACTAGTGAAAAACTGTTTTTT. This codes for CASSPGETSEKLFF.

Remarks on this clonotype: An end of the junction differs from the germline gene, which may be a read error. J is TRBJ2-7 and V is TRBV28, with TRBD2 matching 13 bases. The CDR3 length is 15 residues. Looked up from germline, CDR1 is MDHEN and CDR2 is SYDVKM. The CDR3 here is CTSSSLAGGLYEQYF. CDR3 nucleotide sequence: TGTACCAGCAGTTCACTAGCGGGGGGGCTTTACGAGCAGTACTTC.

The chain carries TRBV9 and TRBJ1-1; unclear D gene. The CDR3 consists of 13 residues. Trimming pared 4 bases from V and 1 base from J, leaving 8 bases between. Germline CDR1 SGDLS, CDR2 YYNGEE. The CDR3 bases are TGTGCCAGCAGCACCCAAACGAACACTGAAGCTTTCTTT. This sequence encodes CASSTQTNTEAFF.

The rearrangement joins TRBV5-1 to TRBJ1-1, with 8 bases aligning to TRBD1. The CDR3 sequence is 15 residues long. Germline V gene lookup returns CDR1 SGHRS and CDR2 YFSETQ. V lost 2 bases and J lost 0; bases outside the gene matches: 3. The CDR3 is CASSFQGAVNTEAFF. The CDR3 coding sequence is TGCGCCAGCAGCTTCCAGGGGGCGGTGAACACTGAAGCTTTCTTT.